These 17 T cell receptor beta chains share one sample of origin, sequenced in a study of blood T cell repertoires in COVID-19 (dated by TCRdb to the early 2020s). Preparation of the library involved the immunoSEQ multiplex PCR assay. TCRdb took this table from immuneACCESS and kept in-frame rearrangements with V and J called. Such tables lack part of the clones; where checked against another copy, unresolved V genes explain under half of the gap, and the rest is unexplained. For this sample there are about 150,000 clones; roughly 87% appear just once. Of the sample, 3.5% to 5% is held by the ten largest clones. The sequencing sample was made of peripheral blood. The source of these receptors is a woman aged 55-69 years with active or convalescent COVID-19.

The V call is TRBV5-1, the J call TRBJ2-3, with no clear D. Deletions cut 0 bases from V and 4 bases from J, with 9 bases between. Germline V gives CDR1 SGHRS, CDR2 YFSETQ. This CDR3 is 14 amino acids long. CDR3 in DNA: TGCGCCAGCAGCTTGGCCAATGGGCCAGATACGCAGTATTTT. As protein: CASSLANGPDTQYF. Complete variable domain (other parts from reference TRBV5-1 and TRBJ2-3): KAGVTQTPRYLIKTRGQQVTLSCSPISGHRSVSWYQQTPGQGLQFLFEYFSETQRNKGNFPGRFSGRQFSNSRSEMNVSTLELGDSALYLCASSLANGPDTQYFGPGTRLTVL.

V gene TRBV5-1 combines with J gene TRBJ2-3; D is possibly TRBD1 (6 bases). This CDR3 is built from 14 residues. Germline V gives CDR1 SGHRS, CDR2 YFSETQ. The V and J ends lost 6 bases and 1 base respectively, with 12 bases between them. In DNA, the CDR3 is TGCGCCAGCAAACAGGGATTCGGCACAGATACGCAGTATTTT. It yields the protein CASKQGFGTDTQYF.

The rearrangement joins TRBV7-8 to TRBJ2-1; weak D call: TRBD1 (6 bases). Trimming cost V 5 bases and J 6 bases, with 23 bases left between them. The CDR3 runs 17 residues. Germline V CDR1 and CDR2: SGHVS, FQNEAQ. DNA for the CDR3: TGTGCCAGCAGCCGAGTAGGACAGCTACTTGACGGCAATGAGCAGTTCTTC. It specifies CASSRVGQLLDGNEQFF. Drawing the rest from reference TRBV7-8 and TRBJ2-1, the complete variable domain is GAGVSQSPRYKVAKRGQDVALRCDPISGHVSLFWYQQALGQGPEFLTYFQNEAQLDKSGLPSDRFFAERPEGSVSTLKIQRTQQEDSAVYLCASSRVGQLLDGNEQFFGPGTRLTVL.

The V call is TRBV7-8, the J call TRBJ1-5; 8 bases match TRBD1. In germline, CDR1 is SGHVS, CDR2 FQNEAQ. The J segment lost 2 bases and the V segment lost 5 bases, leaving 17 bases of the junction unmatched. The CDR3 has 19 amino acids. In DNA, the CDR3 is TGTGCCAGCAGCCAACTCAGGGGGCAATCTAAGTTAGGCAATCAGCCCCAGCATTTT. It is translated as CASSQLRGQSKLGNQPQHF.

This sequence joins TRBV6-2 or TRBV6-3 and TRBJ1-2; 8 nucleotides match TRBD1. Germline lookup yields CDR1 MNHEY and CDR2 SVGEGT. This CDR3 comprises 14 residues. V gave up 2 bases and J gave up 7 bases; unmatched junction bases: 6. The CDR3 region has the DNA TGTGCCAGCAGTTACGACGGACAGGGCCTTGGCTACACCTTC. Protein sequence: CASSYDGQGLGYTF.

The J gene is TRBJ1-2, the V gene TRBV4-3; 7 positions agree with TRBD1. The germline V gene has CDR1 LGHNA and CDR2 YSLEER. V lost 0 bases to trimming and J lost 8 bases; unmatched junction nucleotides: 9. CDR3 size: 15 residues. CDR3 sequence reads: CASSQDLEGAWGYTF. CDR3 in DNA: TGCGCCAGCAGCCAAGATTTGGAGGGGGCGTGGGGCTACACCTTC.

This chain joins TRBV11-3 and TRBJ1-5, with 8 bases matching TRBD1. CDR3 length equals 18 residues. V dropped 0 bases and J dropped 6; count of bases not matched to a gene: 13. Germline CDR1 is SGHNT and CDR2 is YENEEA. CDR3 nucleotide sequence: TGTGCCAGCAGCTTAGATTTAAGGGGCAGGGGGCTGGGTCAGCCCCAGCATTTT. It translates to CASSLDLRGRGLGQPQHF.

The CDR3 spells CASSPPLAAYQETQYF. The CDR3 DNA reads TGTGCCAGCTCACCACCTCTAGCGGCTTACCAAGAGACCCAGTACTTC. The chain couples TRBV18 to TRBJ2-5; 7 bases map to TRBD2. The CDR3 consists of 16 residues. Germline values: CDR1 KGHSH, CDR2 LQKENI. J lost 0 bases, V lost 0 bases, and 4 bases had no gene match.

V usage is TRBV12-3 or TRBV12-4 and J usage is TRBJ1-1; D gene uncertain. This CDR3 is built from 12 residues. The V end lost 5 bases, the J end lost 5 bases, and 9 bases lay between the germline ends. The CDR3 sequence is CASSPRRTEAFF. DNA for the CDR3: TGTGCCAGCAGTCCTCGGAGGACTGAAGCTTTCTTT.

This chain links TRBV27 with TRBJ1-4; no definite D call. Germline V gene data show CDR1 as MNHEY and CDR2 as SMNVEV (reference sequence). Between the trimmed V and J ends, which lost 6 bases and 0 bases, there was a span of 11 bases. The CDR3 spans 15 residues. Here the CDR3 DNA reads TGTGCCAGCAGCACACAACGGGCAACTAATGAAAAACTGTTTTTT. Amino acids: CASSTQRATNEKLFF.

This clone has a single count. The V and J genes are TRBV30 and TRBJ1-3, with 7 bases lining up with TRBD1. Germline CDR1 is GTSNPN and CDR2 is SVGIG (reference sequence). The V segment lost 3 bases and the J segment 4 bases; nucleotides outside the gene matches: 3. The CDR3 has 13 residues. The CDR3 coding sequence is TGTGCCTGGAGGACAGGGTTCGGAAACACCATATATTTT. It encodes CAWRTGFGNTIYF.

The chain carries TRBV5-1 and TRBJ2-3; the match to TRBD2 covers 16 bases. The V segment lost 0 bases and the J segment 0 bases; nucleotides outside the gene matches: 7. This CDR3 is 20 amino acids long. CDR1 and CDR2 from the germline V gene are SGHRS and YFSETQ. Here the CDR3 DNA reads TGCGCCAGCAGCTTGGAGGGACTAGCGGGGGGGAGAGCTAGCACAGATACGCAGTATTTT. Translating gives CASSLEGLAGGRASTDTQYF.

The genes are TRBV5-1 and TRBJ2-2; maybe TRBD1 (5 bases). Germline CDR1 is SGHRS and CDR2 is YFSETQ. Trimming pared 4 bases from V and 6 bases from J, leaving 10 bases between. There are 13 residues in the CDR3. This CDR3 is CASSGTGPGELFF. Here the CDR3 DNA reads TGCGCCAGCAGCGGAACAGGTCCCGGGGAGCTGTTTTTT. Based on the CDR3 plus reference TRBV5-1 and TRBJ2-2, the full variable domain is KAGVTQTPRYLIKTRGQQVTLSCSPISGHRSVSWYQQTPGQGLQFLFEYFSETQRNKGNFPGRFSGRQFSNSRSEMNVSTLELGDSALYLCASSGTGPGELFFGEGSRLTVL.

This chain's CDR3 is CASSQGAAGEFGELFF. The CDR3 DNA follows: TGTGCCAGCAGCCAAGGCGCGGCCGGGGAATTCGGGGAGCTGTTTTTT. The chain links TRBV3-1 (or the pseudogene TRBV3-2) to TRBJ2-2; possible D gene TRBD2, 5 bases. This CDR3 has 16 residues. The V gene lost 1 base and the J gene lost 7 bases, with 16 bases spanning the gap. The germline gives CDR1 LGHDT, CDR2 YNNKEL (reference sequence).

A single count supports this clone. An end of the junction differs from the germline gene, which may be a read error. The chain uses TRBV6-1 and TRBJ2-1; 8 bases are shared with TRBD2. CDR1 and CDR2 from the germline V gene are MNHNS and SASEGT. This CDR3 comprises 16 residues. The CDR3 loop reads CASSEPGGGSHNEQFF. In nucleotides, the CDR3 is TGTGCCAGCAGTGAACCGGGGGGGGGCTCCCACAATGAGCAGTTCTTC.

CDR3 amino acids: CASSLESGSGANVLTF. The CDR3 DNA reads TGTGCCAGCAGCTTGGAATCCGGTTCTGGGGCCAACGTCCTGACTTTC. This chain connects TRBV5-6 to TRBJ2-6; unclear D gene. Trimming removed 0 bases from V and 1 base from J, with 8 bases in between. From germline, CDR1 is SGHDT and CDR2 YYEEEE. The CDR3 runs to 16 residues.

The chain couples TRBV19 to TRBJ2-7, with TRBD1 matching 8 bases. V was clipped by 5 bases and J by 6 bases; unmatched bases: 15. Per germline, CDR1 LNHDA and CDR2 SQIVND (reference sequence). The CDR3 sequence is 16 residues long. CDR3 sequence: CASSPSSGQGGGEQYF. The DNA for the CDR3 is TGTGCCAGTAGTCCTTCTTCTGGACAGGGTGGTGGCGAGCAGTACTTC.